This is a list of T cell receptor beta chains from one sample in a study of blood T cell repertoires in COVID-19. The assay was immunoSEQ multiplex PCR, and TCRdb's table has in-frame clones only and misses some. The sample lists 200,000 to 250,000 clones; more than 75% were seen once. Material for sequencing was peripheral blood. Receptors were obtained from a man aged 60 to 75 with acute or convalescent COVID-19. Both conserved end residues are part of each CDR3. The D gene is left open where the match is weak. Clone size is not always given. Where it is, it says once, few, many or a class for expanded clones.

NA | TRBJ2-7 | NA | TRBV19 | TGTGCCAGTAGTATCCCCGGCTACGAGCAGTACTTC | CASSIPGYEQYF
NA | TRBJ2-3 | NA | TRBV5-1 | TGCGCCAGCAGCGGGTCGGCGGGGACAGATACGCAGTATTTT | CASSGSAGTDTQYF
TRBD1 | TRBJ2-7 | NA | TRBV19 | TGTGCCAGCAGCGGACCTGGACAGGGAAAACTGGGTGACGAGCAGTACTTC | CASSGPGQGKLGDEQYF
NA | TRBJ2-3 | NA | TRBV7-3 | TGTGCCAGCAGCTTAACGGGGGCCTCAGATACGCAGTATTTT | CASSLTGASDTQYF
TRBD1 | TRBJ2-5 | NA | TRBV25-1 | TGTGCCAGCAGTACCTTCCCGAGACAGGGCTACCAAGAGACCCAGTACTTC | CASSTFPRQGYQETQYF
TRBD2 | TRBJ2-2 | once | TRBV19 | TGTGCCAGTAGTATAGGGCGGGGGTCGAACACCGGGGAGCTGTTTTTT | CASSIGRGSNTGELFF
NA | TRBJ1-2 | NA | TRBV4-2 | TGTGCCAGCAGCCAAGAAAAGCGGAACCCGAAGGGCTACACCTTC | CASSQEKRNPKGYTF
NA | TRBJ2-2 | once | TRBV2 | TGTGCCAGCAGTCCGACAGGAGTTGGCACCGGGGAGCTGTTTTTT | CASSPTGVGTGELFF
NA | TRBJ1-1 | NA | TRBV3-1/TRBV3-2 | TGTGCCAGCAGCCAAGCCGCAGGGGAGGGTTTAACTGAAGCTTTCTTT | CASSQAAGEGLTEAFF
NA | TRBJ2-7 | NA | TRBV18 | TGTGCCAGCTCACCAACCGGTGGAGGCACAACCTACGAGCAGTACTTC | CASSPTGGGTTYEQYF
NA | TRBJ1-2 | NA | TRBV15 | TGTGCCACCAGCCCGGGCCTAGATCCCGAGGGCTATGGCTACACCTTC | CATSPGLDPEGYGYTF
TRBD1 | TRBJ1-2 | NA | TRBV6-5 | TGTGCCAGCAGGTCCGGGACAGGGGGGACCTATGGCTACACCTTC | CASRSGTGGTYGYTF
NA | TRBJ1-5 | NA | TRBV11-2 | TGTGCCAGCAGCTTAGCGGGAGGAGGCAATCAGCCCCAGCATTTT | CASSLAGGGNQPQHF
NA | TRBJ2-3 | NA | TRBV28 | TGTGCCAGCAGTTATGGGGGGGCGGATACGCAGTATTTT | CASSYGGADTQYF
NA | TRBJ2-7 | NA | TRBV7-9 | TGTGCCAGCAGCTCCCGACAGTTCCCCTACGAGCAGTACTTC | CASSSRQFPYEQYF
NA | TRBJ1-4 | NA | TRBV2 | TGTGCCTCGCTCGCGGGCGGGGCAGGTGAAAAACTGTTTTTT | CASLAGGAGEKLFF
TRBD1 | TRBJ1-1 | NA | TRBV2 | TGTGCCAGCAGTGAACCCAGGGGGCAAGCTTTCTTT | CASSEPRGQAFF
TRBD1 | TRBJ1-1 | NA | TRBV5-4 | TGTGCCAGCAGCTCCGGGACAGGGTTATCTGAAGCTTTCTTT | CASSSGTGLSEAFF
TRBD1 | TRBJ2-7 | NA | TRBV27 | TGTGCCAGCAGTCCGTACAGGGGACGCTCCTACGAGCAGTACTTC | CASSPYRGRSYEQYF
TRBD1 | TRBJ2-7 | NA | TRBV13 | TGTGCCAGCAGCATGCAGGGGGACGAGCAGTACTTC | CASSMQGDEQYF
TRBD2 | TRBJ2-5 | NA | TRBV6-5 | TGTGCCAGCAGTTCGCCCGGGACTAGAGAGACCCAGTACTTC | CASSSPGTRETQYF
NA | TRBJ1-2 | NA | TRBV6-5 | TGTGCCAGCACTCGGGAAAGTAGTAACTATGGCTACACCTTC | CASTRESSNYGYTF
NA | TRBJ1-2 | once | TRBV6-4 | TGTGCCAGCAGTCCCGCAGGGAGGAACTATGGCTACACCTTC | CASSPAGRNYGYTF
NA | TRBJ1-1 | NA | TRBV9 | TGTGCCAGCAGCGTAGATAATACACCCCCGAACACTGAAGCTTTCTTT | CASSVDNTPPNTEAFF
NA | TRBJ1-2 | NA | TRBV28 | TGTGCCAGCAGTTCGAGCTATGGCTACACCTTC | CASSSSYGYTF
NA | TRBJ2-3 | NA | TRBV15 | TGTGCCACCAGCAGCTCTTATCTATCCACAGATACGCAGTATTTT | CATSSSYLSTDTQYF
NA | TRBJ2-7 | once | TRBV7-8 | TGTGCCAGCAGTTCGAACACCCCAAAAGCGGGCGAGCAGTACTTC | CASSSNTPKAGEQYF
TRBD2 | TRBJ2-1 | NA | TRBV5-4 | TGTGCCAGCAGCTTGGCTGGGCGGGGGGCAGGTGAGCAGTTCTTC | CASSLAGRGAGEQFF
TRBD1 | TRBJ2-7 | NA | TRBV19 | TGTGCCAGTAGTGCCCCGGGACAGGGGTACGAGCAGTACTTC | CASSAPGQGYEQYF